This T cell receptor beta chain was obtained from a study of persistence of HIV-infected CD4 T cells. Study background: Antigen stimulation activated a lower proportion of cells, more of them memory, than anti-CD3/anti-CD28 stimulation.

As to this clone: Its antigen remains unidentified.

Cells were stimulated nonspecifically with anti-CD3/anti-CD28 magnetic beads. Sorting selected CD4+ T cells upregulating both CD40 ligand and CD69. The libraries were made with immunoSEQ version 4 in survey mode. Genomic DNA was diluted to 10 ng/uL, up to 1 ug per sample. Sequencing was performed with immunoSEQ multiplex PCR; in TCRdb, only in-frame clones are kept and a portion is missing. The profile shows 40,000 or so clones, about 87% of them singletons. The CDR3 consists of 15 residues. Trimming removed 8 bases from V and 2 bases from J, with 15 bases in between. CDR1 is MRHNA, CDR2 SNTAGT, per germline. Study conclusions and caveats: TCR oligoclonality correlated with proviral oligoclonality in the same sorted populations. TCRbeta richness was lower in CMV- and Gag-responding cells than in anti-CD3/anti-CD28-responding cells.

This TCR derives from an adult woman with HIV who was CMV-seropositive. The source was CD4+ T cells sorted from PBMCs after roughly 18-hour stimulation, collected from a patient who received antiretroviral therapy. The V call is TRBV6-4, the J call TRBJ2-2; a weak D match, TRBD1 (6 bases). The CDR3 region is CASSPLGTNTGELFF. CDR3 nucleotides: TGTGCCAGCTCCCCACTGGGGACAAACACCGGGGAGCTGTTTTTT.